These T cell receptor beta chains were read from a single sample in a study of shared clonotypes between healthy human individuals. Measured with immunoSEQ multiplex PCR; TCRdb has only the in-frame clones, and not every one. This sample carries more than 2 million clones, 90% to 95% of them seen once, and the ten largest clones take approximately 0.13%. Sequencing used naive CD4+ T cells sorted from blood. The receptor set was obtained from a man younger than 35 in good health. Each CDR3 is given with its conserved first and last residue. D genes are given only for firm matches. Only some rows state a clone size, as once, few, many or a class for expanded clones.

cdr3_nt cdr3_aa j_call clone_size v_call d_call
TGTGCCAGCAGTCCATTCCTACAGGGAAACACCATATATTTT CASSPFLQGNTIYF TRBJ1-3 - TRBV6-5 -
TGTGCCAGCAGTTTCCCCGGGACGGACTACGAGCAGTACTTC CASSFPGTDYEQYF TRBJ2-7 once TRBV28 -
TGCGCCAGCAGCCGAGTTACAGGGGGCACAAGAAACATTCAGTACTTC CASSRVTGGTRNIQYF TRBJ2-4 once TRBV4-3 TRBD1
TGCGCCAGCAGCTTGGGGACGGGAGCCTACGAGCAGTACTTC CASSLGTGAYEQYF TRBJ2-7 - TRBV5-1 -
TGTGCCAGCAGTGCGAGGGAAGGATCCTACGAGCAGTACTTC CASSAREGSYEQYF TRBJ2-7 - TRBV6-1 -
TGTGCCAGCTCACCACCGCTGGGCCGGAGCTCTGGAAACACCATATATTTT CASSPPLGRSSGNTIYF TRBJ1-3 - TRBV18 -
TGCGCCAGCAGCTTTACAGAAGGTAGCACTGAAGCTTTCTTT CASSFTEGSTEAFF TRBJ1-1 - TRBV5-1 -
TGTGCCATCACCGGCACATTGGGAAGCTCTGAAGCTTTCTTT CAITGTLGSSEAFF TRBJ1-1 - TRBV10-3 -
TGTGCCAGCAGCCGCGGGGGATATGGCTACACCTTC CASSRGGYGYTF TRBJ1-2 - TRBV6-5 -
TGTGCCAGCAGCTTGGCTTATGGGGAGCTGTTTTTT CASSLAYGELFF TRBJ2-2 - TRBV5-6 -
TGTGCCTACCAGACAGGGGCAGGAGATCAGCCCCAGCATTTT CAYQTGAGDQPQHF TRBJ1-5 once TRBV30 TRBD1
TGCGCCAGCAGCTTGAAAATCTGGTGGATCGGGCCCCAGCATTTT CASSLKIWWIGPQHF TRBJ1-5 - TRBV5-1 -
TGTGCCAGCAGCGTAGGAGGGAATAATTCACCCCTCCACTTT CASSVGGNNSPLHF TRBJ1-6 - TRBV9 -
TGTGCCAGCAGCTTTGACACCTCCTACGAGCAGTACTTC CASSFDTSYEQYF TRBJ2-7 - TRBV5-4 -
TGTGCCAGCAGCTTAGAGGGGGCAGGGGCCTACGAGCAGTACTTC CASSLEGAGAYEQYF TRBJ2-7 - TRBV7-9 TRBD1
TGTGCCAGCAGTGAAGCGGGCCAGGTAATGAACACTGAAGCTTTCTTT CASSEAGQVMNTEAFF TRBJ1-1 - TRBV6-1 -
TGTGCCAGCAGCTTGGGCAGCGTCTCCTACGAGCAGTACTTC CASSLGSVSYEQYF TRBJ2-7 - TRBV7-2 -
TGTGCCAGCAGCCAAGTTAAACTGATCGTAAACACTGAAGCTTTCTTT CASSQVKLIVNTEAFF TRBJ1-1 - TRBV11-2 -
TGTGCCAGTAGTATGTCTCTAGCGGGCGAGCAGTACTTC CASSMSLAGEQYF TRBJ2-7 - TRBV19 TRBD2
TGTGCCAGCAGGAGGGGGCAATACGAGCAGTACTTC CASRRGQYEQYF TRBJ2-7 - TRBV6-1 TRBD1
TGCGCCAGCTCATCTATTGGGGGACAGGGTGAGACCCAGTACTTC CASSSIGGQGETQYF TRBJ2-5 - TRBV5-1 TRBD1
TGCGCCAGCAGCTTGGGTGAGGGCGGGGCGGACGAGTATTTT CASSLGEGGADEYF TRBJ2-3 - TRBV5-1 -
TGTGCCAGCAGCTTCCTGGAAGGAAACACCATATATTTT CASSFLEGNTIYF TRBJ1-3 - TRBV9 -
TGTGCCAGTAGTATTTCGGGGCAGGGATCCTACAATGAGCAGTTCTTC CASSISGQGSYNEQFF TRBJ2-1 - TRBV19 -
TGTGCCAGCCAACAGGGGTCGGGTGGCTACACCTTC CASQQGSGGYTF TRBJ1-2 few TRBV6-5 TRBD1
TGTGCCAGCAGTGCCCAGGGGCCTAACACTGAAGCTTTCTTT CASSAQGPNTEAFF TRBJ1-1 - TRBV25-1 -
TGTGCCAGCAGCCTAACCCCTACAGCCACCGGGGAGCTGTTTTTT CASSLTPTATGELFF TRBJ2-2 - TRBV9 -
TGTGCCAGCAGCTTGGAGAGCGGGAGGGCCGGGGAGCTGTTTTTT CASSLESGRAGELFF TRBJ2-2 - TRBV13 TRBD2
TGTGCCAGCAGTGAAAGGGGGAAAGGAGATGAAGCTTTCTTT CASSERGKGDEAFF TRBJ1-1 - TRBV25-1 -
TGTGCCAGCTCACGGGACAGCTATAATCAGCCCCAGCATTTT CASSRDSYNQPQHF TRBJ1-5 - TRBV18 TRBD1
TGTGCCAGCAGACGTGGGGGGGCAGCTAGCACAGATACGCAGTATTTT CASRRGGAASTDTQYF TRBJ2-3 - TRBV2 -
TGTGCCAGCAAGGACGGGACACCTAGCAATGAGCAGTTCTTC CASKDGTPSNEQFF TRBJ2-1 - TRBV6-5 -
TGCGCCAGCAGCTTAGCGGGAGGATTCCAAGAGACCCAGTACTTC CASSLAGGFQETQYF TRBJ2-5 few TRBV5-1 TRBD2
TGCGCCAGCAGCTCGAGGACAGATGGGGAAAAACTGTTTTTT CASSSRTDGEKLFF TRBJ1-4 - TRBV5-1 -
TGTGCCAGCTCACCAAGTCGGACAGGGGTTGGTGAAGCTTTCTTT CASSPSRTGVGEAFF TRBJ1-1 - TRBV18 TRBD1
TGTGCCACCAGCAGATTCGGGACTAGCGTCCAAGAGACCCAGTACTTC CATSRFGTSVQETQYF TRBJ2-5 - TRBV15 TRBD2
TGCGCCAGCAGCCAAAGAGTAACGGGTCCAGAGAACACCATATATTTT CASSQRVTGPENTIYF TRBJ1-3 - TRBV4-3 -
TGTGCCAGCATTAGGGACAGGGTGGACCCGGGGACCCAGTACTTC CASIRDRVDPGTQYF TRBJ2-5 once TRBV2 TRBD1
TGTGCCAGTAGTACCCCCAAAGACAGGCTACAGAATCAGCCCCAGCATTTT CASSTPKDRLQNQPQHF TRBJ1-5 once TRBV19 -
TGTGCCAGCAGTTTATCTGGGGCTGGAAACACCATATATTTT CASSLSGAGNTIYF TRBJ1-3 - TRBV27 -
TGTGCCTGGATTTTAGGGACAGGGAACACCGGGGAGCTGTTTTTT CAWILGTGNTGELFF TRBJ2-2 - TRBV30 TRBD1
TGTGCCATCAGTCAGCAGGGATACGAGCAGTACTTC CAISQQGYEQYF TRBJ2-7 - TRBV10-3 -
TGTGCCAGCAGTTACTCCCCAAAAGTAGCCCTCCACTTT CASSYSPKVALHF TRBJ1-6 - TRBV6-5 -